This entry describes one T cell receptor beta chain. Study processing details: Estimates of nucleated cell counts were drawn from the amplification of reference gene primers. The method was immunoSEQ multiplex PCR; TCRdb's version includes in-frame clones alone and lacks a portion of them. Clonal size and the V and J genes are those of that table, whereas D and trimming came from the DNA. The sample holds about 160,000 clones, approximately 83% seen once. The entry originates in a study of blood T cell repertoires in COVID-19. On the study more broadly: There were acute and convalescent COVID-19 samples, and they came from the United States, Italy and Spain. PBMCs, B-cell-depleted T cells, or T cells provided the cDNA or gDNA that made up the material.

The CDR3 sequence is 15 residues long. Losses at the gene ends were 0 bases for V and 0 bases for J; bases not matched to a gene: 2. CDR1 is SGDLS and CDR2 is YYNGEE in the germline V gene. This receptor was taken from a man in his 70s with acute or convalescent COVID-19. The J gene is TRBJ1-1, the V gene TRBV9; TRBD1 aligns across 7 bases. Material for sequencing was peripheral blood. CDR3 nucleotide sequence: TGTGCCAGCAGCGTAGGGGGACAGATGAACACTGAAGCTTTCTTT. It translates to CASSVGGQMNTEAFF.